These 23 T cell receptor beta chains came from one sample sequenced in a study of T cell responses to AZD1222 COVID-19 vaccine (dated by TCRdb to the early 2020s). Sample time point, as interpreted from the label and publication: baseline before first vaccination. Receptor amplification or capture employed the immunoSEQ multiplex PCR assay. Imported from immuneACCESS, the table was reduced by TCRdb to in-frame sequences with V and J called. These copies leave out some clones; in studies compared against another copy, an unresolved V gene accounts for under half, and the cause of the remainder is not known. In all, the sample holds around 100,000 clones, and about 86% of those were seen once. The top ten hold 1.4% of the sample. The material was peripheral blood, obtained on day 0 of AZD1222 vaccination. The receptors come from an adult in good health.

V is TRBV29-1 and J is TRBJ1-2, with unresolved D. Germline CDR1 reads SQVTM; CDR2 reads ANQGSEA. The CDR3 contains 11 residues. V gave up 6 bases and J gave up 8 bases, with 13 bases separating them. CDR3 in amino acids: CSVRPRRGYTF. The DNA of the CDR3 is TGCAGCGTCCGACCGCGGCGGGGCTACACCTTC.

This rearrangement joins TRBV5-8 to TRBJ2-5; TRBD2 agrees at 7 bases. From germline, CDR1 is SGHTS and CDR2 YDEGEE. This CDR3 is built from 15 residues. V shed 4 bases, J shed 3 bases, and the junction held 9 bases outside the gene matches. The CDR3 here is CASSPGGTTEETQYF. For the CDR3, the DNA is TGTGCCAGCAGCCCAGGCGGGACTACCGAAGAGACCCAGTACTTC. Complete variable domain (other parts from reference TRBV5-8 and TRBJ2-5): EAGVTQSPTHLIKTRGQQATLRCSPISGHTSVYWYQQALGLGLQFLLWYDEGEERNRGNFPPRFSGRQFPNYSSELNVNALELEDSALYLCASSPGGTTEETQYFGPGTRLLVL.

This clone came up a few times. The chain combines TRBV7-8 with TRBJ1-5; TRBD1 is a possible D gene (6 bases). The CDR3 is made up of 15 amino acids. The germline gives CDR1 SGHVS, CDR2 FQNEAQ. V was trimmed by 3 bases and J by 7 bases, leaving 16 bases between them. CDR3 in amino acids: CASSLNQGPSQPQHF. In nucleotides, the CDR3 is TGTGCCAGCAGCTTGAATCAGGGGCCCAGCCAGCCCCAGCATTTT.

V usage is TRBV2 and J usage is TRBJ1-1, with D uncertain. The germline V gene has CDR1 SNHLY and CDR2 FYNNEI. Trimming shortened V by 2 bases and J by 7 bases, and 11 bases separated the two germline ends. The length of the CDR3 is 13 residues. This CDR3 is CASSETMEDEAFF. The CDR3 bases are TGTGCCAGCAGTGAAACCATGGAGGATGAAGCTTTCTTT.

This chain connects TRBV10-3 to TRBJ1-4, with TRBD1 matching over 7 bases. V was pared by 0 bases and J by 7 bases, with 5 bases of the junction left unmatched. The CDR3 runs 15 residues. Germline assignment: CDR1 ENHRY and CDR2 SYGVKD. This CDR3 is CAISESTGYGEKLFF. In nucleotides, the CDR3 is TGTGCCATCAGTGAGTCGACAGGGTATGGTGAAAAACTGTTTTTT.

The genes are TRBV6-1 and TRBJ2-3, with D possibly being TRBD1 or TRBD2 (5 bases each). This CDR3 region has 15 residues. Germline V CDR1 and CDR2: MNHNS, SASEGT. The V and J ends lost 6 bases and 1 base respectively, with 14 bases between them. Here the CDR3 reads CASSLTQGRTDTQYF. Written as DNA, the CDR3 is TGTGCCAGCAGCCTAACCCAGGGACGCACAGATACGCAGTATTTT.

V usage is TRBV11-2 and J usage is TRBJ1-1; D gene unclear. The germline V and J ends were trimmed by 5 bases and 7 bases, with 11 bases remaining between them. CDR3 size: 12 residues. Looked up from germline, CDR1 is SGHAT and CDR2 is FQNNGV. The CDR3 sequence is CASSGRRNEAFF. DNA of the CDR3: TGTGCCAGCAGCGGAAGACGTAATGAAGCTTTCTTT.

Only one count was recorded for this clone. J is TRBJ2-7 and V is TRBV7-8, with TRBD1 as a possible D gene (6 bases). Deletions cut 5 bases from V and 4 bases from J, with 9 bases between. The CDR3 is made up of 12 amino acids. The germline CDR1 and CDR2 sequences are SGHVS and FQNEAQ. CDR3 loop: CASSLQGYEQYF. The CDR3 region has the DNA TGTGCCAGCAGCCTACAGGGTTACGAGCAGTACTTC.

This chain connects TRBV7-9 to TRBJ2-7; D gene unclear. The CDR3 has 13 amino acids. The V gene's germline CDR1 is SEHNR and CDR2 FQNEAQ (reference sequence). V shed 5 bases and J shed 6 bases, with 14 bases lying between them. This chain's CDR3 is CASSIQRDSEQYF. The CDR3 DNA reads TGTGCCAGCAGCATCCAAAGAGACTCCGAGCAGTACTTC.

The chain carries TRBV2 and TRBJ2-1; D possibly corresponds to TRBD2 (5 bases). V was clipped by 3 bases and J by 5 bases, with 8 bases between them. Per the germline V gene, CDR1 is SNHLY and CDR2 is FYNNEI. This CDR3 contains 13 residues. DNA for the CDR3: TGTGCCAGCAGTGATTTGAGGGACAATGAGCAGTTCTTC. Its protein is CASSDLRDNEQFF.

For the CDR3, the DNA is TGTGCCAGCATTCGGGACAGGGTAACTGAAAAACTGTTTTTT. Protein sequence: CASIRDRVTEKLFF. The chain has TRBV6-5 and TRBJ1-4; 9 bases agree with TRBD1. The V segment lost 7 bases and the J segment 7 bases; nucleotides outside the gene matches: 7. The CDR3 covers 14 residues. The germline gives CDR1 MNHEY, CDR2 SVGAGI.

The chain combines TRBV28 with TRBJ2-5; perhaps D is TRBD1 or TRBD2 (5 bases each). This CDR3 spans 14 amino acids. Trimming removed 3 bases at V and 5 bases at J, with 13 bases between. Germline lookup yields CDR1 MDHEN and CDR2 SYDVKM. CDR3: CASSLWGRRETQYF. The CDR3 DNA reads TGTGCCAGCAGTTTGTGGGGGAGAAGGGAGACCCAGTACTTC.

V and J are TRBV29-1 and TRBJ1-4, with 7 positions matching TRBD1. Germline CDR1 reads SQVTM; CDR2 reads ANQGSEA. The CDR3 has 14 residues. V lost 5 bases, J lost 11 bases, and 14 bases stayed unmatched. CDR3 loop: CSVSDRDPKGKLFF. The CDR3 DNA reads TGCAGCGTTTCAGACAGGGACCCTAAAGGGAAACTGTTTTTT.

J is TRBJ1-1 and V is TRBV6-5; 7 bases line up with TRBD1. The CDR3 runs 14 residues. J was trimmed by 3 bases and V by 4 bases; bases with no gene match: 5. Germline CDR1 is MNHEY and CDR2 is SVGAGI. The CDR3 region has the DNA TGTGCCAGCAGTTCCGGACAGGCGTACACTGAAGCTTTCTTT. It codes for CASSSGQAYTEAFF.

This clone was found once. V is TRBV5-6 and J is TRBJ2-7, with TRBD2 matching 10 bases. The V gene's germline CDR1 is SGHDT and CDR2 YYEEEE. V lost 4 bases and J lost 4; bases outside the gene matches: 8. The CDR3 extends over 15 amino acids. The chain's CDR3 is CASSPPGSGRYEQYF. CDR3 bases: TGTGCCAGCAGCCCGCCTGGTAGCGGGAGGTACGAGCAGTACTTC.

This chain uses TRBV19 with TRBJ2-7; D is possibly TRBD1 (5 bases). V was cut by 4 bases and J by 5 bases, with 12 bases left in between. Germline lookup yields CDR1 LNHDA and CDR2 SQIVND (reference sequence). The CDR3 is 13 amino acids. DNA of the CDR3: TGTGCCAGTAGTAGAAGACAGCACCACGAGCAGTACTTC. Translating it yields CASSRRQHHEQYF.

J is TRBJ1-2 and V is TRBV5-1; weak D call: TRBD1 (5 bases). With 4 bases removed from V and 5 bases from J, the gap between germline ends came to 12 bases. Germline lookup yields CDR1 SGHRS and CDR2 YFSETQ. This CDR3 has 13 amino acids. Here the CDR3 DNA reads TGCGCCAGCAGCCCGGGACGGCTTTATGGCTACACCTTC. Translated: CASSPGRLYGYTF.

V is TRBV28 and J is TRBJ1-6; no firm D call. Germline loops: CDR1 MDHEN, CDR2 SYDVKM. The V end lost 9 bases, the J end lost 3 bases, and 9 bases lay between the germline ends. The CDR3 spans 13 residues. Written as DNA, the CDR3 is TGTGCCAGTTGGCAGGACTATAATTCACCCCTCCACTTT. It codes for CASWQDYNSPLHF. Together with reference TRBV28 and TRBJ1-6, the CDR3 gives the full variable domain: DVKVTQSSRYLVKRTGEKVFLECVQDMDHENMFWYRQDPGLGLRLIYFSYDVKMKEKGDIPEGYSVSREKKERFSLILESASTNQTSMYLCASWQDYNSPLHFGNGTRLTVT.

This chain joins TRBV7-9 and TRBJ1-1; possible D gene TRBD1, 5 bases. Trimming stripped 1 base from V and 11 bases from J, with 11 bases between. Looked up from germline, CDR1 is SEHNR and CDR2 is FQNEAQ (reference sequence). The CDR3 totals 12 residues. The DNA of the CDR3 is TGTGCCAGCAGCTTAGTGGCGGGGGAGGCTTTCTTT. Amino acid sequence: CASSLVAGEAFF. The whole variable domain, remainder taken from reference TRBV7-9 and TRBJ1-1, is DTGVSQNPRHKITKRGQNVTFRCDPISEHNRLYWYRQTLGQGPEFLTYFQNEAQLEKSRLLSDRFSAERPKGSFSTLEIQRTEQGDSAMYLCASSLVAGEAFFGQGTRLTVV.

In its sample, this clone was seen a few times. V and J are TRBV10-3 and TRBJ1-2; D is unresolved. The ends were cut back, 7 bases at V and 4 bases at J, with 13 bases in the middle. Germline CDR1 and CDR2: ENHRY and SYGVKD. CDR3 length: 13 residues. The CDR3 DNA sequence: TGTGCCATCAAAGAGGACTCCGGCTATGGCTACACCTTC. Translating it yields CAIKEDSGYGYTF.

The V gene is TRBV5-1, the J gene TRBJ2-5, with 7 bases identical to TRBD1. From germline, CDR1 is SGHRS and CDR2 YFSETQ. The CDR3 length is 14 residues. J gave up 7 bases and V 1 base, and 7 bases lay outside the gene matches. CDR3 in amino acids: CASSLRQGQGTQYF. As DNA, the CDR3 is TGCGCCAGCAGCTTGCGACAGGGCCAGGGGACCCAGTACTTC. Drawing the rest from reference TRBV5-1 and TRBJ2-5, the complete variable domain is KAGVTQTPRYLIKTRGQQVTLSCSPISGHRSVSWYQQTPGQGLQFLFEYFSETQRNKGNFPGRFSGRQFSNSRSEMNVSTLELGDSALYLCASSLRQGQGTQYFGPGTRLLVL.

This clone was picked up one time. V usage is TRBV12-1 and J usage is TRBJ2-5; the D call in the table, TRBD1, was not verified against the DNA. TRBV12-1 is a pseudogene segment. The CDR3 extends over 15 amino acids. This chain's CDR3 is CASSPPGHQKETQYF. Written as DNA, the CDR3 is TGTGCCAGCAGTCCTCCGGGACACCAAAAAGAGACCCAGTACTTC.

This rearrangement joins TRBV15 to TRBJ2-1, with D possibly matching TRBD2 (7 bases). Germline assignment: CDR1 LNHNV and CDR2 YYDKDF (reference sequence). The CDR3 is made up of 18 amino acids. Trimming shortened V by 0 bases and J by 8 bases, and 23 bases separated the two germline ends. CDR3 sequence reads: CATSRDGGAEVMTHEQFF. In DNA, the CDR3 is TGTGCCACCAGCAGAGATGGGGGGGCAGAGGTAATGACCCATGAGCAGTTCTTC.